These 21 T cell receptor beta chains came from one sample sequenced in a study of CD8 T cells in Susac syndrome. When the RNA was reverse transcribed, random hexamers were used with an input of roughly 0.45 to 1 ug. TCRdb independently ran MiXCR on the immunoSEQ multiplex PCR reads; one entry per CDR3 protein. In the table there are 95,000 to 150,000 distinct CDR3 sequences, around 96% of which are singletons. The sequenced sample was CD4+ T cells from PBMCs. Receptors originate from a human donor with Susac syndrome.

The chain recombines TRBV6-2 or TRBV6-3 with TRBJ2-2; 11 bases match TRBD2. Germline V CDR1 and CDR2: MNHEY, SVGEGT. CDR3 length: 16 amino acids. Trimming took 5 bases from V and 4 from J; bases not matched to a gene: 6. CDR3 sequence reads: CASSLTSGSLTGELFF. DNA for the CDR3: TGTGCCAGCAGTCTAACTAGCGGGAGTCTCACCGGGGAGCTGTTTTTT.

The rearrangement joins TRBV20-1 to TRBJ1-1; the D is unclear. Per the germline V gene, CDR1 is DFQATT and CDR2 is SNEGSKA (reference sequence). V was clipped by 6 bases and J by 5 bases, with 16 bases between them. There are 13 residues in the CDR3. The DNA of the CDR3 is TGCAGTGCCGTGACACCGGGGAGGACTGAAGCTTTCTTT. It specifies CSAVTPGRTEAFF.

This rearrangement joins TRBV30 to TRBJ2-7; maybe TRBD2 (5 bases). From germline, CDR1 is GTSNPN and CDR2 SVGIG (reference sequence). V shed 7 bases and J shed 5 bases, with 18 bases lying between them. The CDR3 loop spans 13 amino acids. The CDR3 DNA reads TGTGCCTCCCGGCGGGCTGCCTTCCACGAGCAGTACTTC. Amino acids: CASRRAAFHEQYF.

V and J are TRBV6-6 and TRBJ2-5, with 9 bases matching TRBD1. The CDR3 loop spans 16 amino acids. Germline loops: CDR1 MNHNY, CDR2 SVGAGI (reference sequence). V gave up 5 bases and J gave up 2 bases; unmatched junction bases: 9. The DNA for the CDR3 is TGTGCCAGCAGTCCCCTGGGACAGGGCCCTCAAGAGACCCAGTACTTC. It codes for CASSPLGQGPQETQYF.

V is TRBV7-2 and J is TRBJ1-5; 10 bases line up with TRBD1. This CDR3 is 15 amino acids long. After removal of 4 bases from V and 6 bases from J, the junction contained 6 bases not matched to a gene. CDR1 and CDR2 (germline): SGHTA, FQGNSA. The CDR3 sequence: CASSSGTGVGQPQHF. The CDR3 coding sequence is TGTGCCAGCAGCTCCGGGACAGGGGTTGGTCAGCCCCAGCATTTT.

V gene TRBV29-1 combines with J gene TRBJ1-1, with D possibly matching TRBD1 (6 bases). CDR3 size: 13 residues. Germline V gives CDR1 SQVTM, CDR2 ANQGSEA. DNA for the CDR3: TGCTCGGGGGGCAGGGATTTGGGCACTGAAGCTTTCTTT. Translating gives CSGGRDLGTEAFF.

The genes are TRBV30 and TRBJ1-1, with 8 bases matching TRBD1. The CDR3 consists of 17 residues. The germline V gene encodes CDR1 GTSNPN and CDR2 SVGIG (reference sequence). Trimming took 1 base from V and 0 from J; bases not matched to a gene: 10. The CDR3 spells CAWSGDRGRGLNTEAFF. The DNA for the CDR3 is TGTGCCTGGAGTGGAGACAGGGGACGGGGGTTGAACACTGAAGCTTTCTTT.

The chain links TRBV27 to TRBJ1-2; the D is unclear. Trimming took 5 bases from V and 4 from J, leaving 17 bases between them. The CDR3 is made up of 15 amino acids. Per the germline V gene, CDR1 is MNHEY and CDR2 is SMNVEV (reference sequence). This CDR3 is CASSPDGILLYGYTF. The CDR3 nucleotides read TGTGCCAGCAGTCCTGACGGAATTCTCCTCTATGGCTACACCTTC.

The genes are TRBV7-2 and TRBJ2-3; D might be TRBD1 (6 bases). The CDR3 has 14 amino acids. V was trimmed by 2 bases and J by 2 bases, leaving 8 bases between them. The germline CDR1 and CDR2 sequences are SGHTA and FQGNSA. CDR3 DNA sequence: TGTGCCAGCAGCTTAAGGGGGAACACAGATACGCAGTATTTT. As protein: CASSLRGNTDTQYF.

The CDR3 DNA reads as TGTGCCAGCACTCACGGGGGCAGAGTCAATGAGCAGTTCTTC. It translates to CASTHGGRVNEQFF. The chain recombines TRBV28 with TRBJ2-1; D may match TRBD1 or TRBD2 (6 bases each). Germline lookup yields CDR1 MDHEN and CDR2 SYDVKM. V lost 7 bases, J lost 6 bases, and 16 bases lay in between. This CDR3 region has 14 residues.

The chain uses TRBV29-1 and TRBJ2-4, with D hard to call. With 1 base removed from V and 0 bases from J, the gap between germline ends came to 10 bases. The CDR3 totals 15 residues. Germline V gene sequence: CDR1 SQVTM, CDR2 ANQGSEA. As DNA, the CDR3 is TGCAGCGTTGAAGTTGGGCAGGCAGCCAAAAACATTCAGTACTTC. This gives the protein CSVEVGQAAKNIQYF.

This clonotype was seen a handful of times. The rearrangement uses TRBV5-1 and TRBJ2-3; D may be TRBD1 (5 bases). The CDR3 has 14 amino acids. V was trimmed by 0 bases and J by 2 bases, leaving 7 bases between them. The germline CDR1 and CDR2 sequences are SGHRS and YFSETQ. Here the CDR3 DNA reads TGCGCCAGCAGCTTGGGACAGCTCACAGATACGCAGTATTTT. Translating gives CASSLGQLTDTQYF.

The genes are TRBV18 and TRBJ2-5; D call uncertain. This CDR3 contains 13 residues. Per the germline V gene, CDR1 is KGHSH and CDR2 is LQKENI. V was clipped by 3 bases and J by 5 bases, with 10 bases between them. The CDR3 nucleotides read TGTGCCAGCTCACCCGGCCTAAGGGAGACCCAGTACTTC. This translates into CASSPGLRETQYF.

The gene calls are TRBV7-6 and TRBJ2-7, with D possibly being TRBD1 (6 bases). V lost 1 base, J lost 6 bases, and 13 bases lay in between. This CDR3 has 14 amino acids. In germline, CDR1 is SGHVS, CDR2 FNYEAQ. CDR3: CASSLVGHGGEQYF. The CDR3 DNA reads as TGTGCCAGCAGCTTAGTGGGACACGGTGGCGAGCAGTACTTC.

The V gene is TRBV14, the J gene TRBJ2-1; 9 nucleotides line up with TRBD2. CDR3 length: 14 residues. Germline lookup yields CDR1 SGHDN and CDR2 FVKESK. Trimming at V came to 5 bases and at J to 4 bases, leaving 3 bases not matched to a gene. CDR3 loop: CASSNSGRYNEQFF. The CDR3, as DNA: TGTGCCAGCAGCAACAGCGGGAGGTACAATGAGCAGTTCTTC.

The chain employs TRBV5-6 and TRBJ2-5, with 7 nucleotides matching TRBD1. Germline V lookup: CDR1 SGHDT, CDR2 YYEEEE. V dropped 3 bases and J dropped 1; count of bases not matched to a gene: 6. The CDR3 has 15 residues. The CDR3 DNA reads as TGTGCCAGCAGCTCCACAGGGGCTGGCCAAGAGACCCAGTACTTC. It is translated as CASSSTGAGQETQYF.

The chain has TRBV29-1 and TRBJ1-2; D is undetermined. CDR1 and CDR2 (germline): SQVTM, ANQGSEA. Trimming took 4 bases from V and 8 from J, leaving 14 bases between them. This CDR3 region has 12 residues. CDR3 sequence reads: CSVGRREDGYTF. The CDR3 DNA follows: TGCAGCGTTGGAAGGCGGGAGGACGGCTACACCTTC.

This chain uses TRBV7-8 with TRBJ1-5; no definite D call. V lost 4 bases and J 6 bases, leaving 13 bases between the germline ends. Germline values: CDR1 SGHVS, CDR2 FQNEAQ. The CDR3 is 14 residues long. The CDR3, as DNA: TGTGCCAGCAGCTGGTCCGAGGACCCTCAGCCCCAGCATTTT. Amino acid sequence: CASSWSEDPQPQHF.

As regards this clonotype: Germline and junction disagree at one end, which may indicate a read error. The V call is TRBV7-7, the J call TRBJ2-5; no definite D call. The CDR3 loop spans 13 amino acids. The V gene's germline CDR1 is SSHAT and CDR2 FNYEAQ (reference sequence). CDR3 nucleotide sequence: TGTGCTAGCAGCCCGCAGGTCTTTGGGACCCAGTACTTC. This gives the protein CASSPQVFGTQYF. Combining the CDR3 with reference TRBV7-7 and TRBJ2-5 gives the whole variable domain GAGVSQSPRYKVTKRGQDVTLRCDPISSHATLYWYQQALGQGPEFLTYFNYEAQPDKSGLPSDRFSAERPEGSISTLTIQRTEQRDSAMYRCASSPQVFGTQYFGPGTRLLVL.

The rearrangement links TRBV3-1 to TRBJ2-7, with D uncertain. The V gene lost 0 bases and the J gene lost 2 bases, with 5 bases spanning the gap. CDR3 length: 13 amino acids. CDR1 is LGHDT, CDR2 YNNKEL, per germline (reference sequence). The DNA of the CDR3 is TGTGCCAGCAGCCAAGATCTTACCTACGAGCAGTACTTC. Its translation is CASSQDLTYEQYF.

The rearrangement uses TRBV2 and TRBJ2-7; TRBD2 might be the D (5 bases). Germline values: CDR1 SNHLY, CDR2 FYNNEI. The CDR3 is made up of 13 amino acids. V was shortened by 7 bases and J by 7 bases, with 17 bases between the two germline ends. CDR3 protein: CASTGGPGWEQYF. The DNA for the CDR3 is TGTGCCAGCACCGGTGGCCCGGGATGGGAGCAGTACTTC.